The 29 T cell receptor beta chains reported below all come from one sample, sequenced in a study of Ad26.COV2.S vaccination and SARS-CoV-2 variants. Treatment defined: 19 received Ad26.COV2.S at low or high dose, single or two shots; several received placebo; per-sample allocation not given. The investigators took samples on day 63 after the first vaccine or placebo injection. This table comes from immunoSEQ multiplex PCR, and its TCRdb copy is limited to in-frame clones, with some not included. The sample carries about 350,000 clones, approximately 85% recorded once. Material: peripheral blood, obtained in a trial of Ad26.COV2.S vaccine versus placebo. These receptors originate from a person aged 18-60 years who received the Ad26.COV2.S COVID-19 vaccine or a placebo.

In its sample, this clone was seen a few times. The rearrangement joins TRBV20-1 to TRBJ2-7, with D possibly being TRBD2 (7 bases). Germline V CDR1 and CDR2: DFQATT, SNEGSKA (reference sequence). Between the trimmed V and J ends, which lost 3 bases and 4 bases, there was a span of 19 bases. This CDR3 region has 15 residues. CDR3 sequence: CSASPPGGGSYEQYF. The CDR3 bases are TGCAGTGCTAGTCCCCCTGGGGGCGGGAGTTACGAGCAGTACTTC.

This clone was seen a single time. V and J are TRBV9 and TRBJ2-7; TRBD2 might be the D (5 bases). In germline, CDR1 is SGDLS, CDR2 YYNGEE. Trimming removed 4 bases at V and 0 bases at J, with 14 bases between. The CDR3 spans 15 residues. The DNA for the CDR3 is TGTGCCAGCAGCTCCGAGGGTCGGGGCTCCTACGAGCAGTACTTC. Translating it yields CASSSEGRGSYEQYF.

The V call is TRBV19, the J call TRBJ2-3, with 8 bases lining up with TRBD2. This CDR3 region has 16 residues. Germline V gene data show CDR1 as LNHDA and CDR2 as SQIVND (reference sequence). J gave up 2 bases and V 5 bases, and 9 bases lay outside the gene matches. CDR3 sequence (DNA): TGTGCCAGTAGTCAACCGGGGGGGACGTACACAGATACGCAGTATTTT. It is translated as CASSQPGGTYTDTQYF.

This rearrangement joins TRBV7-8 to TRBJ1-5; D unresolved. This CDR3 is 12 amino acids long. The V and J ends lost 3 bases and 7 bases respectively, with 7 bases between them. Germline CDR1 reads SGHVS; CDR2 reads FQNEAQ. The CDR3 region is CASSFWEQPQHF. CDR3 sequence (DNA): TGTGCCAGCAGCTTTTGGGAACAGCCCCAGCATTTT.

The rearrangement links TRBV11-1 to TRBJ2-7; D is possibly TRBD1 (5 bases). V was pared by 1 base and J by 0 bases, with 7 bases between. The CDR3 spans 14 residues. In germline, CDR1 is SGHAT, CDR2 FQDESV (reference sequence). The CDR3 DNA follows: TGTGCCAGCAGCTTAGGGACAAGCTCCTACGAGCAGTACTTC. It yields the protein CASSLGTSSYEQYF.

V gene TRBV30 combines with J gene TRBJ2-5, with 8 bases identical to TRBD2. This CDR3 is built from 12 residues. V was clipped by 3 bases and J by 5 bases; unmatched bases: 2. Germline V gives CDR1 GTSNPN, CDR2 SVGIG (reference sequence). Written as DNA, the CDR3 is TGTGCCTGGAGCGGGGGGGCCGAGACCCAGTACTTC. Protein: CAWSGGAETQYF.

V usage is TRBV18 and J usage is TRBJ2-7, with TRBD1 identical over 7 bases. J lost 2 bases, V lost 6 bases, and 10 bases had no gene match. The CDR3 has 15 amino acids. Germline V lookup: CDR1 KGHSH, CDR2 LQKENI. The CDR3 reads CASSPGQLMTYEQYF. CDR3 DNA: TGTGCCAGCTCGCCGGGACAGCTCATGACCTACGAGCAGTACTTC.

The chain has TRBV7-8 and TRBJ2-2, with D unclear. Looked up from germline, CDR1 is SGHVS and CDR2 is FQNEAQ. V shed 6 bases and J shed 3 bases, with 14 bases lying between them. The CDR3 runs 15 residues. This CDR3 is CASSLSSVYTGELFF. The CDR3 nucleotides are TGTGCCAGCAGTCTATCCAGTGTATACACCGGGGAGCTGTTTTTT.

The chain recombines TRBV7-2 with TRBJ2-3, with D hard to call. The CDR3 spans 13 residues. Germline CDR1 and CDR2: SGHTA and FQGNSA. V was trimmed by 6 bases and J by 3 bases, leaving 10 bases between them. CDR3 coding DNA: TGTGCCAGCAGTGACCCTTGGACAGATACGCAGTATTTT. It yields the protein CASSDPWTDTQYF.

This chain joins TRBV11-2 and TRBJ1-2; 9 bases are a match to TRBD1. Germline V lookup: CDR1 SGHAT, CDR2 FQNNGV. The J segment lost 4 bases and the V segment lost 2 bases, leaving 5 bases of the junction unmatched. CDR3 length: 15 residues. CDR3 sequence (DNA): TGTGCCAGCAGCTTATACGGGACAGGGCCCTATGGCTACACCTTC. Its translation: CASSLYGTGPYGYTF.

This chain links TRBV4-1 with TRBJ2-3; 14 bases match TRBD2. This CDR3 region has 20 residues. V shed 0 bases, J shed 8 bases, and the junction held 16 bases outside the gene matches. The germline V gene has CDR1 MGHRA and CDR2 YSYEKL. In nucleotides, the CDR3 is TGCGCCAGCAGCCAAGAGACTAGCGGGGGGGCTTTCCCCGTTCGTGGTACGCAGTATTTT. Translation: CASSQETSGGAFPVRGTQYF.

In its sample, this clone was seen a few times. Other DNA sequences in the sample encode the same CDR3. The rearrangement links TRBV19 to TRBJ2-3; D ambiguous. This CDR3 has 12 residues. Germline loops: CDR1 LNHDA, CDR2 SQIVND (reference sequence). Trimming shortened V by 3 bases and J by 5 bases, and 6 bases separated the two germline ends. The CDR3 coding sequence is TGTGCCAGTAGTATGGCTAGAGATACGCAGTATTTT. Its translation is CASSMARDTQYF.

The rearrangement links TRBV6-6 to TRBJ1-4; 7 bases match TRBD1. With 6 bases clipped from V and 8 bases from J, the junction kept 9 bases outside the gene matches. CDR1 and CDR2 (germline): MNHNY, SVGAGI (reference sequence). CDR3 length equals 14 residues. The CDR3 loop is CASRTTGVGEKLFF. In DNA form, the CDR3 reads TGTGCCAGCAGGACCACAGGGGTGGGGGAAAAACTGTTTTTT.

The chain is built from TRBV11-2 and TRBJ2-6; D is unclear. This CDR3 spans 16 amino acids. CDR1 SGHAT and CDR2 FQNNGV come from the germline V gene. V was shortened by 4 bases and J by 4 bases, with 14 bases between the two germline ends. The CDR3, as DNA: TGTGCCAGCAGCTATGGACGAACCTCGGGGGCCAACGTCCTGACTTTC. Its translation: CASSYGRTSGANVLTF.

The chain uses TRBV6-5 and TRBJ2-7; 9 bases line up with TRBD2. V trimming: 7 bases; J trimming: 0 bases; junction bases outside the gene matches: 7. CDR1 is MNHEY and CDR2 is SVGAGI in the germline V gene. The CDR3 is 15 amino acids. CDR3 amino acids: CASTQGREGSYEQYF. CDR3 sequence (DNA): TGTGCCAGCACCCAAGGGCGGGAGGGCTCCTACGAGCAGTACTTC.

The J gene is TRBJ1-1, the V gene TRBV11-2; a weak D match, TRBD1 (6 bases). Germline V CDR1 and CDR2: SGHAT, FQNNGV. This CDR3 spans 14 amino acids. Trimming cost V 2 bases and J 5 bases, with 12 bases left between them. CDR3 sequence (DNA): TGTGCCAGCAGCTTAAGGGGGTTTAGGACTGAAGCTTTCTTT. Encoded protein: CASSLRGFRTEAFF.

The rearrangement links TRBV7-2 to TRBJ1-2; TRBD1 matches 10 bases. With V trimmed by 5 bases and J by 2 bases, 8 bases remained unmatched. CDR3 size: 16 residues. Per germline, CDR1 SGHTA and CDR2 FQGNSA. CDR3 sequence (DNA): TGTGCCAGCAGCCAAGGGGGGACAGGGGCCAACTATGGCTACACCTTC. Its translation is CASSQGGTGANYGYTF.

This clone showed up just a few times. The DNA of the CDR3 is TGTGCCATCAGTGAGTCGGGGCCCGACAGGGACAATTCACCCCTCCACTTT. It encodes CAISESGPDRDNSPLHF. The V and J genes are TRBV10-3 and TRBJ1-6; TRBD1 aligns across 7 bases. Per germline, CDR1 ENHRY and CDR2 SYGVKD. The CDR3 has 17 amino acids. The junction had 9 bases not matched to a gene; V was cut back by 0 bases and J by 7 bases.

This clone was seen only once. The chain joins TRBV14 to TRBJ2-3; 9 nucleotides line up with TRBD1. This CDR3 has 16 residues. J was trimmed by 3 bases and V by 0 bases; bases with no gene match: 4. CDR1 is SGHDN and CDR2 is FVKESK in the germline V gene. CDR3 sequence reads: CASSQDPGQGTDTQYF. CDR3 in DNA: TGTGCCAGCAGCCAAGATCCGGGACAGGGAACAGATACGCAGTATTTT.

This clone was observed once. CDR3 protein: CASTGTGANVLTF. Here the CDR3 DNA reads TGTGCCTCGACTGGAACTGGGGCCAACGTCCTGACTTTC. V and J are TRBV2 and TRBJ2-6, with D hard to call. The CDR3 is 13 amino acids. V lost 11 bases, J lost 2 bases, and 10 bases lay in between. The germline V gene has CDR1 SNHLY and CDR2 FYNNEI.

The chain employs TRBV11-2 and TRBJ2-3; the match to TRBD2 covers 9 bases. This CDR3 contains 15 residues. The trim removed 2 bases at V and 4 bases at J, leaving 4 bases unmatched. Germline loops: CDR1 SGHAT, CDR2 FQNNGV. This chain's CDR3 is CASSLQTSGSDTQYF. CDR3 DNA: TGTGCCAGCAGCTTACAGACTAGCGGATCAGATACGCAGTATTTT.

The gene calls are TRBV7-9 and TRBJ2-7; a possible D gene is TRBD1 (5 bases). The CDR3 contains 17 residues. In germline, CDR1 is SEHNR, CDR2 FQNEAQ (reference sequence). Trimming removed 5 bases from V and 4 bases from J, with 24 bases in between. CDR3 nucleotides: TGTGCCAGCAGCCATTGGGCAGGGTCTCGGGCTATATACGAGCAGTACTTC. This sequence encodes CASSHWAGSRAIYEQYF.

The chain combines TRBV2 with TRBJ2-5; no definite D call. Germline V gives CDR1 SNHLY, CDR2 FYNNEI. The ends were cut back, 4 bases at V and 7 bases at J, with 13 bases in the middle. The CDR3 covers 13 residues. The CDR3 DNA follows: TGTGCCAGCAGTGGGGGTCCCCTCGGGACCCAGTACTTC. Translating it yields CASSGGPLGTQYF. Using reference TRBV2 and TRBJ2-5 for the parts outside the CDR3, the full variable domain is EPEVTQTPSHQVTQMGQEVILRCVPISNHLYFYWYRQILGQKVEFLVSFYNNEISEKSEIFDDQFSVERPDGSNFTLKIRSTKLEDSAMYFCASSGGPLGTQYFGPGTRLLVL.

Written as DNA, the CDR3 is TGTGCCAGCAGCTTAATATCCGGGACAGGGGTTTACAATGAGCAGTTCTTC. Translated, it gives CASSLISGTGVYNEQFF. The chain is built from TRBV11-2 and TRBJ2-1; 10 bases map to TRBD1. Germline-derived CDR1 and CDR2 are SGHAT and FQNNGV. Germline trimming cut 2 bases from V and 4 bases from J; bases unmatched to any gene: 8. The CDR3 length is 17 residues. The variable domain in full, completed from reference TRBV11-2 and TRBJ2-1, reads EAGVAQSPRYKIIEKRQSVAFWCNPISGHATLYWYQQILGQGPKLLIQFQNNGVVDDSQLPKDRFSAERLKGVDSTLKIQPAKLEDSAVYLCASSLISGTGVYNEQFFGPGTRLTVL.

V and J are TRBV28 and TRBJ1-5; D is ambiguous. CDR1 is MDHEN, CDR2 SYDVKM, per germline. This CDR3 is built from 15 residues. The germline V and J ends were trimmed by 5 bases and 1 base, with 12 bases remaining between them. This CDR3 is CASSERPGSNQPQHF. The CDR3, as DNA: TGTGCCAGCAGTGAGCGACCTGGAAGCAATCAGCCCCAGCATTTT.

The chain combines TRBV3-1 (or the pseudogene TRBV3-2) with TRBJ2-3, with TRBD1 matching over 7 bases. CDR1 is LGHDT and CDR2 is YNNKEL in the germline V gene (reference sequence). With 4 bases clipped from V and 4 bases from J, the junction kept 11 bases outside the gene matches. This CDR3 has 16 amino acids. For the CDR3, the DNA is TGTGCCAGCAGCCGAGGGGGAACAGGGGATTCAGATACGCAGTATTTT. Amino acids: CASSRGGTGDSDTQYF.

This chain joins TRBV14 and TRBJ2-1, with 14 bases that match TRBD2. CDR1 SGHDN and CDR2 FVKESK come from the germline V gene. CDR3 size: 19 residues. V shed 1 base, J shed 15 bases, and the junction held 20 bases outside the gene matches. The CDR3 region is CASSQGGRRVGTSGRRGFF. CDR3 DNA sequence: TGTGCCAGCAGCCAAGGGGGCAGAAGGGTTGGGACTAGCGGGAGAAGGGGGTTCTTC.

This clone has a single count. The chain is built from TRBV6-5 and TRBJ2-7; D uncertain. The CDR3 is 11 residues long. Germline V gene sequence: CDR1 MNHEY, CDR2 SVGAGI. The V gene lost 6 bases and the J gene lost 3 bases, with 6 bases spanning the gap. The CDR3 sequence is CASRHSYEQYF. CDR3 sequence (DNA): TGTGCCAGCAGACACAGCTACGAGCAGTACTTC.

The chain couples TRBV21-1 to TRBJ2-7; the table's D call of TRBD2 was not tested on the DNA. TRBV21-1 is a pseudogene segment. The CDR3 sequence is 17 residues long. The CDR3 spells CASRNSGSPLSSYEQYF. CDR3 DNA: TGTGCCAGCCGGAATAGCGGGAGCCCCCTAAGCTCCTACGAGCAGTACTTC.